The 13 T cell receptor beta chains below all came from one sample that was sequenced in a study of blood T cell repertoires in COVID-19. The data were produced by immunoSEQ multiplex PCR, yet TCRdb's version contains in-frame clones alone and is incomplete. The table includes about 48,000 clones, approximately 80% detected once. Sequenced sample: peripheral blood. Every receptor here comes from a human donor with active or convalescent COVID-19. The donor label of this sample is uncertain.

This chain uses TRBV5-4 with TRBJ2-5; 9 bases line up with TRBD2. The germline V gene encodes CDR1 SGHNT and CDR2 YYREEE (reference sequence). This CDR3 contains 14 residues. After removal of 2 bases from V and 4 bases from J, the junction contained 3 bases not matched to a gene. CDR3 sequence reads: CASSLGTSPETQYF. DNA of the CDR3: TGTGCCAGCAGCTTAGGGACTAGCCCAGAGACCCAGTACTTC.

Only a few counts were recorded for this clone. The genes are TRBV7-2 and TRBJ2-5; 8 nucleotides agree with TRBD1. CDR1 SGHTA and CDR2 FQGNSA come from the germline V gene. The CDR3 contains 15 residues. V lost 5 bases to trimming and J lost 5 bases; unmatched junction nucleotides: 10. CDR3 sequence reads: CASSPRTGKEETQYF. CDR3 DNA sequence: TGTGCCAGCAGCCCTCGGACAGGGAAAGAGGAGACCCAGTACTTC. Using reference TRBV7-2 and TRBJ2-5 for the parts outside the CDR3, the full variable domain is GAGVSQSPSNKVTEKGKDVELRCDPISGHTALYWYRQSLGQGLEFLIYFQGNSAPDKSGLPSDRFSAERTGGSVSTLTIQRTQQEDSAVYLCASSPRTGKEETQYFGPGTRLLVL.

V usage is TRBV27 and J usage is TRBJ1-2; weak D call: TRBD1 (5 bases). V lost 0 bases and J lost 4, with 9 bases in between. The length of the CDR3 is 14 residues. CDR1 and CDR2 from the germline V gene are MNHEY and SMNVEV (reference sequence). The CDR3 nucleotides read TGTGCCAGCAGTTTATCGGGCGGGACCTATGGCTACACCTTC. Amino acids: CASSLSGGTYGYTF.

The rearrangement uses TRBV28 and TRBJ1-2, with D tentatively TRBD1 (5 bases). V was cut by 6 bases and J by 8 bases, with 10 bases left in between. This CDR3 is built from 11 residues. Germline V CDR1 and CDR2: MDHEN, SYDVKM. The CDR3: CASSRDRGYTF. The CDR3 DNA sequence: TGTGCCAGCAGCAGGGATAGGGGCTACACCTTC.

There are a few counts of this clone. The genes are TRBV7-2 and TRBJ1-4; TRBD1 is a possible D gene (6 bases). V lost 8 bases to trimming and J lost 7 bases, with 17 bases between them. CDR3 length: 14 amino acids. Per the germline V gene, CDR1 is SGHTA and CDR2 is FQGNSA. CDR3: CASSSQGLGEKLFF. The DNA of the CDR3 is TGTGCCAGCTCCTCCCAGGGGCTGGGTGAAAAACTGTTTTTT. The complete variable domain, with remaining parts taken from reference TRBV7-2 and TRBJ1-4, reads GAGVSQSPSNKVTEKGKDVELRCDPISGHTALYWYRQSLGQGLEFLIYFQGNSAPDKSGLPSDRFSAERTGGSVSTLTIQRTQQEDSAVYLCASSSQGLGEKLFFGSGTQLSVL.

The rearrangement links TRBV29-1 to TRBJ1-1; D perhaps matches TRBD1 (6 bases). V was trimmed by 4 bases and J by 6 bases, leaving 18 bases between them. The V gene's germline CDR1 is SQVTM and CDR2 ANQGSEA. The CDR3 loop spans 14 amino acids. The CDR3 reads CSVGPGGGAAEAFF. As DNA, the CDR3 is TGCAGCGTTGGCCCCGGCGGGGGCGCGGCTGAAGCTTTCTTT.

This sequence joins TRBV18 and TRBJ2-7, with a tentative D call TRBD1 (5 bases). Germline assignment: CDR1 KGHSH and CDR2 LQKENI. The V and J ends lost 4 bases and 3 bases respectively, with 7 bases between them. CDR3 length: 12 amino acids. Written as DNA, the CDR3 is TGTGCCAGCTCACAGGGGTTCTACGAGCAGTACTTC. This encodes CASSQGFYEQYF. Supplemented by reference TRBV18 and TRBJ2-7, the full variable domain reads NAGVMQNPRHLVRRRGQEARLRCSPMKGHSHVYWYRQLPEEGLKFMVYLQKENIIDESGMPKERFSAEFPKEGPSILRIQQVVRGDSAAYFCASSQGFYEQYFGPGTRLTVT.

The rearrangement joins TRBV7-9 to TRBJ1-2, with 7 bases fitting TRBD1. This CDR3 contains 15 residues. Trimming took 6 bases from V and 2 from J; bases not matched to a gene: 9. CDR1 is SEHNR and CDR2 is FQNEAQ in the germline V gene (reference sequence). In DNA form, the CDR3 reads TGTGCCAGCAGGTCGGCAGGGGGAGGCAACTATGGCTACACCTTC. Translation gives CASRSAGGGNYGYTF.

This clone was counted a single time. The chain has TRBV19 and TRBJ2-7, with 11 bases aligning to TRBD2. V was pared by 5 bases and J by 4 bases, with 10 bases of the junction left unmatched. CDR1 and CDR2 (germline): LNHDA, SQIVND (reference sequence). The CDR3 loop spans 16 amino acids. For the CDR3, the DNA is TGTGCCAGTAGTCGAACGACTAGCGGGACCCATTACGAGCAGTACTTC. Translating it yields CASSRTTSGTHYEQYF. The full variable domain, rest sourced from reference TRBV19 and TRBJ2-7, is DGGITQSPKYLFRKEGQNVTLSCEQNLNHDAMYWYRQDPGQGLRLIYYSQIVNDFQKGDIAEGYSVSREKKESFPLTVTSAQKNPTAFYLCASSRTTSGTHYEQYFGPGTRLTVT.

The rearrangement links TRBV9 to TRBJ2-7; D may be TRBD2 (6 bases). V was shortened by 0 bases and J by 4 bases, with 17 bases between the two germline ends. The CDR3 consists of 16 residues. From germline, CDR1 is SGDLS and CDR2 YYNGEE. CDR3 amino acids: CASSVGGLPSTYEQYF. CDR3 nucleotide sequence: TGTGCCAGCAGCGTAGGGGGACTTCCATCGACGTACGAGCAGTACTTC.

The V call is TRBV7-3, the J call TRBJ2-5, with a possible D match to TRBD2 (6 bases). Germline loops: CDR1 SGHTA, CDR2 FQGTGA. The CDR3 covers 15 residues. Trimming removed 1 base from V and 5 bases from J, with 14 bases in between. CDR3 coding DNA: TGTGCCAGCAGCTTAATAGTGGGGGGTTTGGAGACCCAGTACTTC. Translated: CASSLIVGGLETQYF.

This clone was detected once. V and J are TRBV4-1 and TRBJ2-2; 8 bases map to TRBD2. CDR1 and CDR2 (germline): MGHRA, YSYEKL. The CDR3 is 15 residues long. The CDR3 sequence is CPPRLPGGGTGELFF. CDR3 sequence (DNA): TGCCCCCCCCGCCTGCCCGGGGGGGGGACCGGGGAGCTGTTTTTT.

The count of this clone is one. The J gene is TRBJ1-2, the V gene TRBV6-5; 11 positions match TRBD1. The CDR3 is 12 residues long. Germline V gene sequence: CDR1 MNHEY, CDR2 SVGAGI. The V segment lost 11 bases and the J segment 4 bases; nucleotides outside the gene matches: 3. The CDR3 DNA is TGTGCCGGACAGGGGGCGCTCTATGGCTACACCTTC. It is translated as CAGQGALYGYTF.